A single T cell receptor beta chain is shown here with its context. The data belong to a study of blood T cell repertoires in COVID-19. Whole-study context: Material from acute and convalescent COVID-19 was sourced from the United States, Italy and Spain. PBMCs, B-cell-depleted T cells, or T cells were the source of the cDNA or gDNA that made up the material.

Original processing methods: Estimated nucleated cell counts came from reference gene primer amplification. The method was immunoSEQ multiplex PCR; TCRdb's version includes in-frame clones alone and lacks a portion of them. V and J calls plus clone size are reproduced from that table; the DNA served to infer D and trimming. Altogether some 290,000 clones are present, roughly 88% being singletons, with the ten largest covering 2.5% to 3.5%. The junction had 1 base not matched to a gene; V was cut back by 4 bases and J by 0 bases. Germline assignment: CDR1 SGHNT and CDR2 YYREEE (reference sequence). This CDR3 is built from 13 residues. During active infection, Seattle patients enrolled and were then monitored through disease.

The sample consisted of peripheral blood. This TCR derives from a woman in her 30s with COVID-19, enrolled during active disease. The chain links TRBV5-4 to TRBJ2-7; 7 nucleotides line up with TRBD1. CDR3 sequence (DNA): TGTGCCAGCAGCAACAGGGGCTCCTACGAGCAGTACTTC. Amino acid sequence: CASSNRGSYEQYF. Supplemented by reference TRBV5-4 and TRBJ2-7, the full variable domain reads ETGVTQSPTHLIKTRGQQVTLRCSSQSGHNTVSWYQQALGQGPQFIFQYYREEENGRGNFPPRFSGLQFPNYSSELNVNALELDDSALYLCASSNRGSYEQYFGPGTRLTVT.